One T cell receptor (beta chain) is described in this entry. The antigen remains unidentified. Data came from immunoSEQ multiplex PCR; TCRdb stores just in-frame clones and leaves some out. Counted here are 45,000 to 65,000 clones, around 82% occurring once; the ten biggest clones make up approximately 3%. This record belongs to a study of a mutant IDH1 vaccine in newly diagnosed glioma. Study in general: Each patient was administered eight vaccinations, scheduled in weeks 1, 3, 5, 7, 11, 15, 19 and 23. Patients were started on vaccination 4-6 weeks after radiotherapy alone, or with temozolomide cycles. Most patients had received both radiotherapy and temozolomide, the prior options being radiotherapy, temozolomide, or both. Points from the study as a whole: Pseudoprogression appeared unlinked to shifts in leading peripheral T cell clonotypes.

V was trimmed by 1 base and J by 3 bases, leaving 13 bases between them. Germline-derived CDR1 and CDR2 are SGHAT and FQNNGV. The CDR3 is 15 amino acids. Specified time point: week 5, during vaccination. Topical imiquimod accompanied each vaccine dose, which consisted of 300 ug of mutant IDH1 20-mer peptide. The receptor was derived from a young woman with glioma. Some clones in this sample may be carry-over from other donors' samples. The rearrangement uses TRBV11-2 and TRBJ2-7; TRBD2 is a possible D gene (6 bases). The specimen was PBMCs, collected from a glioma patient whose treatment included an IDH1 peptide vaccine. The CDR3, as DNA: TGTGCCAGCAGCTTAGCGGGCGGGATTTACTACGAGCAGTACTTC. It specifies CASSLAGGIYYEQYF.